The rows below give T cell receptor beta chains drawn from one sample of a study of regulatory T cells in long-lasting Graves disease. TCRdb re-analysed the multiplex PCR reads in MiXCR, keeping a single row per CDR3 protein. The data show around 450,000 distinct CDR3 sequences, roughly 15% seen once. Separately, the same data were catalogued under a study of T cells in Graves' hyperthyroidism and ophthalmopathy.

The source material was peripheral blood mononuclear cells (PBMCs), sampled at new diagnosis, from a patient treated with antithyroid drugs. All receptors derive from a woman in her thirties or forties with Graves disease. The CDR3 runs from the conserved cysteine through the conserved F or W. A D gene is named only where the DNA matches it firmly. Clone sizes are given selectively: once, few, many, or a class where the clone is expanded.

size: many
D: .
V: TRBV6-1
J: TRBJ1-4
DNA: TGTGCCAGCTCGGACATTCATGGAGGTGAAAAACTGTTTTTT
CDR3: CASSDIHGGEKLFF

size: many
D: .
V: TRBV5-1
J: TRBJ2-1
DNA: TGCGCCAGCAGCTTGGAGGGGTTGGCTCGAGAGCAGTTCTTC
CDR3: CASSLEGLAREQFF

size: many
D: .
V: TRBV12-3/TRBV12-4
J: TRBJ2-1
DNA: TGTGCCAGCAACCTAGGGTTTTCTTCAAATGAGCAGTTCTTC
CDR3: CASNLGFSSNEQFF

size: .
D: TRBD2
V: TRBV6-1
J: TRBJ2-1
DNA: TGTGCCAGCAGCCCGACTAGCGGGAGGGCCGGGGACAATGAGCAGTTCTTC
CDR3: CASSPTSGRAGDNEQFF

size: many
D: TRBD1
V: TRBV28
J: TRBJ2-1
DNA: TGTGCCAGCAGTTTTTTCGGGACAGTTTCCTACAATGAGCAGTTCTTC
CDR3: CASSFFGTVSYNEQFF

size: many
D: .
V: TRBV19
J: TRBJ2-5
DNA: TGTGCCAGCAGTAGTCTCCAAGAGACCCAGTACTTC
CDR3: CASSSLQETQYF

size: once
D: .
V: TRBV4-1
J: TRBJ1-1
DNA: TGCGCCAGCAGCCAAGGGAATCGCCGCGGGGACACTGAAGCTTTCTTT
CDR3: CASSQGNRRGDTEAFF

size: .
D: .
V: TRBV24-1
J: TRBJ2-5
DNA: TGTGCCACCAGTGATACAACAGGGATGGGACAAGAGACCCAGTACTTC
CDR3: CATSDTTGMGQETQYF

size: many
D: TRBD2
V: TRBV3-1
J: TRBJ2-7
DNA: TGTGCCAGCAGCCAAGATGACCCTAGCGGGAGGAGGGATTACGAGCAGTACTTC
CDR3: CASSQDDPSGRRDYEQYF

size: many
D: .
V: TRBV28
J: TRBJ2-1
DNA: TGTGCCAGCAGTCTCTTACAAGGGGTATACAATGAGCAGTTCTTC
CDR3: CASSLLQGVYNEQFF

size: many
D: .
V: TRBV11-3
J: TRBJ2-1
DNA: TGTGCCAGCACCCTTCTGGGCTACAATGAGCAGTTCTTC
CDR3: CASTLLGYNEQFF

size: many
D: .
V: TRBV7-9
J: TRBJ2-6
DNA: TGTGCCAGCAGCTTAGCGGTGGGGTCTGGGGCCAACGTCCTGACTTTC
CDR3: CASSLAVGSGANVLTF

size: many
D: .
V: TRBV30
J: TRBJ2-5
DNA: TGTGCCTGGAGTGTACGGTATGCGGAGGAGGAGACCCAGTACTTC
CDR3: CAWSVRYAEEETQYF

size: many
D: .
V: TRBV30
J: TRBJ1-2
DNA: TGTGCCTGGAGTGTACCTCCGGCAGGGTTGAGTGGCTACACCTTC
CDR3: CAWSVPPAGLSGYTF

size: .
D: .
V: TRBV7-2
J: TRBJ2-1
DNA: TGTGCCAGCAGCTTAGGGCGGGCCCTCTACAATGAGCAGTTCTTC
CDR3: CASSLGRALYNEQFF

size: many
D: TRBD2
V: TRBV27
J: TRBJ2-1
DNA: TGTGCCAGCAGTTTATCGGGACTAGCGGGGTATCCTTCGTACGGGAATGAGCAGTTCTTC
CDR3: CASSLSGLAGYPSYGNEQFF

size: many
D: TRBD1
V: TRBV2
J: TRBJ2-7
DNA: TGTGCCAGCAGGGGGTGGCAGGGGGTACCCTACGAGCAGTACTTC
CDR3: CASRGWQGVPYEQYF

size: few
D: TRBD1
V: TRBV19
J: TRBJ2-7
DNA: TGTGCCAGTAGGGGGGAAGACAGGGGTTATTACGAGCAGTACTTC
CDR3: CASRGEDRGYYEQYF

size: many
D: .
V: TRBV2
J: TRBJ2-7
DNA: TGTGCCAGTAGTATAGTGTGGTCGGGTTACGAGCAGTACTTC
CDR3: CASSIVWSGYEQYF

size: many
D: .
V: TRBV9
J: TRBJ1-6
DNA: TGTGCCAGCAGCGAACGACCTGAAGGGGGTAATTCACCCCTCCACTTT
CDR3: CASSERPEGGNSPLHF

size: .
D: TRBD2
V: TRBV7-3
J: TRBJ2-1
DNA: TGTGCCAGCAGCCCCGCCGCGGGAGGGGGCAACAATGAGCAGTTCTTC
CDR3: CASSPAAGGGNNEQFF

size: few
D: TRBD1
V: TRBV9
J: TRBJ2-1
DNA: TGTGCCAGCAGCGTAGCGGGACAGTCCTACAATGAGCAGTTCTTC
CDR3: CASSVAGQSYNEQFF